The 14 T cell receptor beta chains listed next were all sequenced from one sample in a study of blood T cell repertoires in COVID-19. The protocol was immunoSEQ multiplex PCR, while the TCRdb copy is restricted to in-frame clones and leaves out a portion. The table has approximately 170,000 clones, less than 85% seen once. Sequencing used peripheral blood. Receptors were obtained from a woman aged 45-59 years with acute or convalescent COVID-19.

V is TRBV4-2 and J is TRBJ2-7; possible D gene TRBD1, 6 bases. V was trimmed by 0 bases and J by 2 bases, leaving 8 bases between them. The germline V gene encodes CDR1 LGHNA and CDR2 YNFKEQ. CDR3 size: 14 residues. The CDR3 loop reads CASSQEGGPYEQYF. CDR3 coding DNA: TGTGCCAGCAGCCAAGAAGGGGGTCCCTACGAGCAGTACTTC.

The chain has TRBV5-1 and TRBJ1-6; 7 nucleotides agree with TRBD1. V trimming: 4 bases; J trimming: 7 bases; junction bases outside the gene matches: 5. Germline loops: CDR1 SGHRS, CDR2 YFSETQ. CDR3 length: 14 residues. The CDR3 protein is CASSPGQLNSPLHF. CDR3 DNA sequence: TGCGCCAGCAGCCCGGGACAGCTAAATTCACCCCTCCACTTT.

This chain links TRBV20-1 with TRBJ2-3; 14 bases are shared with TRBD2. CDR3 length: 15 amino acids. Trimming at V came to 3 bases and at J to 6 bases, leaving 5 bases not matched to a gene. Germline CDR1 and CDR2: DFQATT and SNEGSKA (reference sequence). In DNA form, the CDR3 reads TGCAGTGCTAGTACCGGGACTAGCGGGGGCGATACGCAGTATTTT. Encoded protein: CSASTGTSGGDTQYF.

This clone was seen more than once but under ten times. The chain links TRBV9 to TRBJ2-1; 12 bases are shared with TRBD2. CDR1 is SGDLS and CDR2 is YYNGEE in the germline V gene. Losses at the gene ends were 4 bases for V and 7 bases for J; bases not matched to a gene: 6. The CDR3 loop spans 15 amino acids. The CDR3 is CASSSGTSGLNEQFF. The CDR3, as DNA: TGTGCCAGCAGCTCCGGGACTAGCGGGTTAAATGAGCAGTTCTTC. The full variable domain, in which reference TRBV9 and TRBJ2-1 provide the parts outside the CDR3, is DSGVTQTPKHLITATGQRVTLRCSPRSGDLSVYWYQQSLDQGLQFLIQYYNGEERAKGNILERFSAQQFPDLHSELNLSSLELGDSALYFCASSSGTSGLNEQFFGPGTRLTVL.

V gene TRBV5-5 combines with J gene TRBJ1-4; D is unresolved. Germline V gives CDR1 SGHKS, CDR2 YYEKEE (reference sequence). With 4 bases removed from V and 3 bases from J, the gap between germline ends came to 13 bases. The CDR3 totals 15 residues. The CDR3 protein is CASSHLKEANEKLFF. The CDR3 bases are TGTGCCAGCAGCCACCTGAAGGAGGCTAATGAAAAACTGTTTTTT. Together with reference TRBV5-5 and TRBJ1-4, the CDR3 gives the full variable domain: DAGVTQSPTHLIKTRGQQVTLRCSPISGHKSVSWYQQVLGQGPQFIFQYYEKEERGRGNFPDRFSARQFPNYSSELNVNALLLGDSALYLCASSHLKEANEKLFFGSGTQLSVL.

This clone showed up just once. The rearrangement joins TRBV5-6 to TRBJ1-1; 8 bases map to TRBD1. V lost 2 bases and J lost 4; bases outside the gene matches: 4. CDR1 is SGHDT and CDR2 is YYEEEE in the germline V gene. This CDR3 has 14 amino acids. CDR3 sequence (DNA): TGTGCCAGCAGCTTACAGGGGGGGGGCACTGAAGCTTTCTTT. Its translation: CASSLQGGGTEAFF.

Notes on this clone: The sample holds other DNA sequences that translate to the same CDR3. The genes are TRBV6-5 and TRBJ1-1; no clear D gene. V lost 6 bases and J lost 1, with 12 bases in between. The CDR3 extends over 14 amino acids. The germline V gene has CDR1 MNHEY and CDR2 SVGAGI. The CDR3 bases are TGTGCCAGCAGGAAACCCTCAGGGAACACTGAAGCTTTCTTT. Its protein is CASRKPSGNTEAFF.

V and J are TRBV7-9 and TRBJ2-3, with D unresolved. CDR1 and CDR2 (germline): SEHNR, FQNEAQ (reference sequence). The CDR3 length is 13 residues. V lost 7 bases and J 0 bases, leaving 8 bases between the germline ends. CDR3 in amino acids: CASTLTSTDTQYF. The CDR3 bases are TGTGCCAGCACCCTCACTAGCACAGATACGCAGTATTTT.

The chain joins TRBV7-2 to TRBJ2-5; D gene ambiguous. The V gene's germline CDR1 is SGHTA and CDR2 FQGNSA. The CDR3 runs to 14 residues. The V and J ends lost 5 bases and 4 bases respectively, with 14 bases between them. The CDR3 sequence is CASSLGYSSETQYF. The CDR3 DNA follows: TGTGCCAGCAGCCTTGGGTACAGTTCAGAGACCCAGTACTTC. The full variable domain, rest sourced from reference TRBV7-2 and TRBJ2-5, is GAGVSQSPSNKVTEKGKDVELRCDPISGHTALYWYRQSLGQGLEFLIYFQGNSAPDKSGLPSDRFSAERTGGSVSTLTIQRTQQEDSAVYLCASSLGYSSETQYFGPGTRLLVL.

The J gene is TRBJ1-1, the V gene TRBV9; D might be TRBD1 (5 bases). CDR1 is SGDLS and CDR2 is YYNGEE in the germline V gene. V dropped 4 bases and J dropped 4 bases, with 17 bases sitting between them. The CDR3 has 15 residues. CDR3 in amino acids: CASSPQARAGTEAFF. The CDR3 DNA is TGTGCCAGCAGCCCCCAGGCCAGGGCAGGCACTGAAGCTTTCTTT. Supplemented by reference TRBV9 and TRBJ1-1, the full variable domain reads DSGVTQTPKHLITATGQRVTLRCSPRSGDLSVYWYQQSLDQGLQFLIQYYNGEERAKGNILERFSAQQFPDLHSELNLSSLELGDSALYFCASSPQARAGTEAFFGQGTRLTVV.

This clone has a single count. CDR3: CASSQTSGGYNEQFF. CDR3 nucleotide sequence: TGTGCCAGCAGCCAAACTAGCGGTGGCTACAATGAGCAGTTCTTC. J is TRBJ2-1 and V is TRBV6-2 or TRBV6-3, with 8 bases fitting TRBD2. Germline loops: CDR1 MNHEY, CDR2 SVGEGT. Germline trimming cut 6 bases from V and 3 bases from J; bases unmatched to any gene: 7. This CDR3 has 15 residues.

The rearrangement joins TRBV28 to TRBJ2-1; D might be TRBD2 (6 bases). Trimming left V 3 bases short and J 4 bases short, with 13 bases between. The germline V gene has CDR1 MDHEN and CDR2 SYDVKM. The CDR3 extends over 15 amino acids. The CDR3 DNA follows: TGTGCCAGCAGTTTCTTCCAGCGGGCGTACAATGAGCAGTTCTTC. Translation: CASSFFQRAYNEQFF.

This clone was observed a few times. The CDR3 DNA is TGTGCCACCAGCCTCCGGGACAGGGGCTACGAGCAGTACTTC. It encodes CATSLRDRGYEQYF. This chain connects TRBV15 to TRBJ2-7; 10 bases align to TRBD1. V trimming: 5 bases; J trimming: 3 bases; junction bases outside the gene matches: 4. The CDR3 runs to 14 residues. Per germline, CDR1 LNHNV and CDR2 YYDKDF (reference sequence).

This clone was seen a few times. The rearrangement joins TRBV30 to TRBJ1-4; a weak D match, TRBD1 (5 bases). V gave up 2 bases and J gave up 3 bases, with 13 bases separating them. Germline V gene sequence: CDR1 GTSNPN, CDR2 SVGIG (reference sequence). The CDR3 has 15 residues. This chain's CDR3 is CAWSNKGLANEKLFF. CDR3 in DNA: TGTGCCTGGAGTAACAAGGGACTGGCTAATGAAAAACTGTTTTTT.